This T cell receptor (beta chain) was identified during a study of T cells in Graves' hyperthyroidism and ophthalmopathy. Whole-study findings and limits: In blood, most of the thyroid clonotypes expanded above 0.001 were also present. The model predicted ophthalmopathy a median around seven months before onset.

Template material for amplifying TCR beta CDR3 regions consisted of RNA transcripts. The TCR CDR3 was amplified in a first-round RT-PCR using the HTBI primer set. TCRdb ran MiXCR on the multiplex PCR reads and lists one entry per CDR3 protein. The sample has 340,000 or so distinct CDR3 sequences, over 15% seen once. This clonotype was seen ten or more times. Its specificity is unknown. Each diagnosis drew on symptoms, thyroxine, TRAb, thyroid ultrasound and orbital computed tomography findings. The CDR3 is 14 residues long. CDR1 and CDR2 (germline): SGHVS, FQNEAQ. V lost 5 bases to trimming and J lost 4 bases, with 12 bases between them.

Sequenced: blood. The clonotype comes from a woman in her forties or fifties with Graves' hyperthyroidism. The chain is built from TRBV7-8 and TRBJ1-3, with a weak D call TRBD1 (5 bases). This chain's CDR3 is CASSHTDSGNTIYF. The CDR3 DNA follows: TGTGCCAGCAGCCATACCGACAGCGGAAACACCATATATTTT.